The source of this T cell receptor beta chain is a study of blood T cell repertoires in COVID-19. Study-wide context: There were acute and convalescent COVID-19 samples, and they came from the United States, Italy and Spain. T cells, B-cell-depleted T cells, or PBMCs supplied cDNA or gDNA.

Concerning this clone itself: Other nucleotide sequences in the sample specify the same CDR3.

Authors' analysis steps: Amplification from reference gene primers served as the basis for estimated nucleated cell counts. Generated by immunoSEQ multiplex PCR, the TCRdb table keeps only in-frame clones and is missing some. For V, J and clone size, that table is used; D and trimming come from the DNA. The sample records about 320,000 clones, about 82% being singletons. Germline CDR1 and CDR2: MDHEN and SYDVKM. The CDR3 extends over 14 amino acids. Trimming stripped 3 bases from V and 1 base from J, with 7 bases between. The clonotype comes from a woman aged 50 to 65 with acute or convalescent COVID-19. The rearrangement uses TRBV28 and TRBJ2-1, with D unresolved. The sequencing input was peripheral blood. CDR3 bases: TGTGCCAGCAGTTTGGGCAGTTCCTACAATGAGCAGTTCTTC. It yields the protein CASSLGSSYNEQFF. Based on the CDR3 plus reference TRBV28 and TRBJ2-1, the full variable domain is DVKVTQSSRYLVKRTGEKVFLECVQDMDHENMFWYRQDPGLGLRLIYFSYDVKMKEKGDIPEGYSVSREKKERFSLILESASTNQTSMYLCASSLGSSYNEQFFGPGTRLTVL.